What follows are 20 T cell receptor beta chains derived from one specimen sequenced in a study of T cell repertoires in cytomegalovirus infection. TCRdb reprocessed the reads via MiXCR and lists one record per CDR3 protein. The top ten hold around 10% of the sample, which has 100,000 to 150,000 distinct CDR3 sequences, less than 9.5% seen once. Material for sequencing was PBMCs. The receptors derive from a human donor in good health (CMV status not recorded). Some clones in this sample may be carry-over from other donors' samples.

This clonotype was recorded at least ten times. The chain links TRBV10-3 to TRBJ2-6; D gene uncertain. V was shortened by 6 bases and J by 4 bases, with 10 bases between the two germline ends. Germline V gives CDR1 ENHRY, CDR2 SYGVKD. The CDR3 runs to 14 residues. The DNA of the CDR3 is TGTGCCATCAGATTGGATGGAGGGGCCAACGTCCTGACTTTC. It specifies CAIRLDGGANVLTF.

This clonotype was counted ten times or more. J is TRBJ2-5 and V is TRBV20-1, with a tentative D call TRBD2 (5 bases). In germline, CDR1 is DFQATT, CDR2 SNEGSKA (reference sequence). The CDR3 runs to 12 residues. V was trimmed by 6 bases and J by 3 bases, leaving 11 bases between them. The CDR3 reads CSARTGKETQYF. The CDR3 bases are TGCAGTGCAAGGACTGGAAAAGAGACCCAGTACTTC.

Remarks on this clonotype: The junction and the germline gene differ at one end; a read error may be behind it. The chain employs TRBV19 and TRBJ1-1; D is possibly TRBD1 (6 bases). This CDR3 spans 14 amino acids. Germline lookup yields CDR1 LNHDA and CDR2 SQIVND (reference sequence). This chain's CDR3 is CASSGTILATEALF. CDR3 coding DNA: TGTGCCAGTAGCGGGACAATTTTGGCCACTGAAGCTTTATTT. Looking up the rest from reference TRBV19 and TRBJ1-1 gives the full variable domain: DGGITQSPKYLFRKEGQNVTLSCEQNLNHDAMYWYRQDPGQGLRLIYYSQIVNDFQKGDIAEGYSVSREKKESFPLTVTSAQKNPTAFYLCASSGTILATEALFGQGTRLTVV.

The CDR3 loop is CSVLGGVVNTEAFF. The CDR3 bases are TGCAGCGTTCTTGGGGGCGTAGTGAACACTGAAGCTTTCTTT. The chain uses TRBV29-1 and TRBJ1-1; a weak D match, TRBD1 (6 bases). The V and J ends lost 5 bases and 0 bases respectively, with 13 bases between them. This CDR3 is built from 14 residues. The V gene's germline CDR1 is SQVTM and CDR2 ANQGSEA.

In this sample, this clonotype turned up many times. This rearrangement joins TRBV7-8 to TRBJ1-1, with D hard to call. V was clipped by 3 bases and J by 1 base, with 12 bases between them. Germline V gives CDR1 SGHVS, CDR2 FQNEAQ. The CDR3 covers 15 residues. CDR3 amino acids: CASSLRRGQNTEAFF. The CDR3 nucleotides read TGTGCCAGCAGCTTGAGACGAGGGCAGAACACTGAAGCTTTCTTT.

This clonotype appeared a few times. This chain connects TRBV29-1 to TRBJ2-5; 9 bases are shared with TRBD1. The trim removed 4 bases at V and 5 bases at J, leaving 2 bases unmatched. The CDR3 runs to 12 residues. CDR1 is SQVTM and CDR2 is ANQGSEA in the germline V gene. CDR3 region: CSVAQGAETQYF. The DNA for the CDR3 is TGCAGCGTTGCACAGGGGGCTGAGACCCAGTACTTC.

The V and J genes are TRBV2 and TRBJ2-1; 10 bases fit TRBD2. V lost 5 bases and J lost 4; bases outside the gene matches: 5. The germline CDR1 and CDR2 sequences are SNHLY and FYNNEI. The CDR3 is 15 residues long. The CDR3 protein is CASSLAGGVYNEQFF. CDR3 sequence (DNA): TGTGCCAGCAGTTTAGCGGGGGGCGTATACAATGAGCAGTTCTTC. Together with reference TRBV2 and TRBJ2-1, the CDR3 gives the full variable domain: EPEVTQTPSHQVTQMGQEVILRCVPISNHLYFYWYRQILGQKVEFLVSFYNNEISEKSEIFDDQFSVERPDGSNFTLKIRSTKLEDSAMYFCASSLAGGVYNEQFFGPGTRLTVL.

This clonotype was recorded at least ten times. V gene TRBV7-9 combines with J gene TRBJ2-3; 13 bases map to TRBD2. Per the germline V gene, CDR1 is SEHNR and CDR2 is FQNEAQ (reference sequence). The CDR3 extends over 15 amino acids. The V gene end was trimmed by 5 bases and the J gene end by 6 bases; junction bases not matched to a gene: 5. Here the CDR3 reads CASSTTSGGTDTQYF. DNA of the CDR3: TGTGCCAGCAGCACGACTAGCGGGGGGACGGATACGCAGTATTTT.

This clonotype was counted many times. The chain uses TRBV7-2 and TRBJ2-3, with TRBD2 identical over 7 bases. V shed 3 bases, J shed 1 base, and the junction held 4 bases outside the gene matches. Germline V gives CDR1 SGHTA, CDR2 FQGNSA. The CDR3 length is 15 residues. The CDR3 DNA is TGTGCCAGCAGCTTTCTAGCGGACCGCACAGATACGCAGTATTTT. The encoded protein is CASSFLADRTDTQYF.

The chain recombines TRBV14 with TRBJ2-6, with D unclear. This CDR3 comprises 15 residues. The V end was cut by 3 bases, the J end by 4 bases, with 10 bases between. Looked up from germline, CDR1 is SGHDN and CDR2 is FVKESK. CDR3 sequence reads: CASSHPGSGANVLTF. DNA for the CDR3: TGTGCCAGCAGCCATCCGGGTTCAGGGGCCAACGTCCTGACTTTC.

At least ten counts were recorded for this clonotype. V gene TRBV7-9 combines with J gene TRBJ2-5; D is perhaps TRBD1 or TRBD2 (5 bases each). V was trimmed by 6 bases and J by 5 bases, leaving 16 bases between them. The CDR3 totals 14 residues. Germline CDR1 reads SEHNR; CDR2 reads FQNEAQ (reference sequence). DNA of the CDR3: TGTGCCAGCAGTCACTCCGGGGCCCCGGAGACCCAGTACTTC. Translating gives CASSHSGAPETQYF.

In its sample, this clonotype was seen many times. The J gene is TRBJ1-5, the V gene TRBV6-6; unclear D gene. The CDR3 loop spans 11 amino acids. Germline V gene data show CDR1 as MNHNY and CDR2 as SVGAGI (reference sequence). With 6 bases removed from V and 2 bases from J, the gap between germline ends came to 2 bases. DNA for the CDR3: TGTGCCAGCAGGGGCAATCAGCCCCAGCATTTT. Translating gives CASRGNQPQHF.

This clonotype was observed many times. This rearrangement joins TRBV18 to TRBJ1-1, with D maybe TRBD1 (5 bases). The CDR3 is 18 residues long. Germline loops: CDR1 KGHSH, CDR2 LQKENI. V shed 1 base and J shed 3 bases, with 21 bases lying between them. The CDR3: CASSPRVTDGGRDTEAFF. The CDR3 DNA is TGTGCCAGCTCACCACGGGTTACGGACGGGGGAAGGGACACTGAAGCTTTCTTT.

This clonotype has ten or more counts. The rearrangement joins TRBV28 to TRBJ2-7, with D possibly TRBD1 on 6 matching bases. Trimming shortened V by 7 bases and J by 3 bases, and 19 bases separated the two germline ends. CDR1 and CDR2 from the germline V gene are MDHEN and SYDVKM. The CDR3 covers 15 residues. The CDR3 nucleotides are TGTGCCAGCACCCCATCAGGGGCAGGGGACTACGAGCAGTACTTC. This encodes CASTPSGAGDYEQYF.

The chain joins TRBV20-1 to TRBJ2-5; 10 positions match TRBD2. The CDR3 has 17 amino acids. The ends lost 5 bases at V and 3 bases at J; junction bases unmatched: 15. CDR1 and CDR2 from the germline V gene are DFQATT and SNEGSKA (reference sequence). The CDR3: CSAGGPRSGGAEETQYF. CDR3 nucleotides: TGCAGTGCTGGAGGGCCCCGGAGCGGGGGGGCAGAAGAGACCCAGTACTTC.

On this clonotype itself: A much bigger clone sits one base away, suggesting this may be a read error. The V and J genes are TRBV2 and TRBJ1-2, with D hard to call. The CDR3 covers 12 residues. CDR1 and CDR2 (germline): SNHLY, FYNNEI. In DNA, the CDR3 is TGTGCCAGCAGTGAATGGATCTATGCCTACACCTTC. Protein product: CASSEWIYAYTF.

This clonotype was counted a few times. The chain is built from TRBV19 and TRBJ1-2; no definite D call. The CDR3 runs 14 residues. CDR1 is LNHDA and CDR2 is SQIVND in the germline V gene (reference sequence). V lost 7 bases and J lost 4, with 16 bases in between. CDR3 coding DNA: TGTGCCAGTACTCAGACGGGAGCCCGCTATGGCTACACCTTC. Translating gives CASTQTGARYGYTF.

This clonotype was detected a few times. The chain employs TRBV29-1 and TRBJ2-3; D unresolved. V gave up 4 bases and J gave up 1 base, with 6 bases separating them. The germline gives CDR1 SQVTM, CDR2 ANQGSEA. This CDR3 has 12 amino acids. The CDR3 is CSVVDGTDTQYF. The CDR3 DNA follows: TGCAGCGTTGTAGATGGCACAGATACGCAGTATTTT.

This rearrangement joins TRBV12-3 or TRBV12-4 to TRBJ1-5; D uncertain. The CDR3 is made up of 12 amino acids. With 6 bases removed from V and 7 bases from J, the gap between germline ends came to 10 bases. CDR3 DNA: TGTGCCAGCAGCACCCGGAAGCAGCCCCAGCATTTT. It yields the protein CASSTRKQPQHF.

The rearrangement uses TRBV4-1 and TRBJ1-4; D is unresolved. V dropped 0 bases and J dropped 8 bases, with 4 bases sitting between them. Germline CDR1 MGHRA, CDR2 YSYEKL. This CDR3 is built from 12 residues. The CDR3 loop is CASSQDLEKLFF. The DNA for the CDR3 is TGCGCCAGCAGCCAAGACTTGGAAAAACTGTTTTTT.